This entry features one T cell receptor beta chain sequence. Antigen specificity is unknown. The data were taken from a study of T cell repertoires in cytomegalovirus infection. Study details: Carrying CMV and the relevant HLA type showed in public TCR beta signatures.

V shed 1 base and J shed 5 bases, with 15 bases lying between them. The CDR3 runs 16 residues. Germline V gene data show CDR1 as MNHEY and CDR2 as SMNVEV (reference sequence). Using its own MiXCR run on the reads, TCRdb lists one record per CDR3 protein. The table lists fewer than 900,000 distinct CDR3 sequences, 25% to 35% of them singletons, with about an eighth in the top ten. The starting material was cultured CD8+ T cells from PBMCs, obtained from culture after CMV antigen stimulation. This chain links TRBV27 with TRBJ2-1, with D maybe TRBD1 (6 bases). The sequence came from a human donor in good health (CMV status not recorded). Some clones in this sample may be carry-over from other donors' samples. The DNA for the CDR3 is TGTGCCAGCAGTTTATTGCCGGGGCAGGGGAACAATGAGCAGTTCTTC. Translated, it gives CASSLLPGQGNNEQFF.